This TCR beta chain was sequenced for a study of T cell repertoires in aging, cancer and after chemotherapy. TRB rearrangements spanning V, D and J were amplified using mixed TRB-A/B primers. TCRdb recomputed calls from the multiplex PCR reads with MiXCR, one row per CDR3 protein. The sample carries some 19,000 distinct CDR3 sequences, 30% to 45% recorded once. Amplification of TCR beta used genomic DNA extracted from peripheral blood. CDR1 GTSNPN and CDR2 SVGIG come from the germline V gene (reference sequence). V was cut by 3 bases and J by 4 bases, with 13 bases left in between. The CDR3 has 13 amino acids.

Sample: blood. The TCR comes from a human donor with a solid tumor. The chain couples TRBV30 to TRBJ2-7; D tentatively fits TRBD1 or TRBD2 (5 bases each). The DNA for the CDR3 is TGTGCCTGGAGCACCGGGACGGGTTACGAGCAGTACTTC. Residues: CAWSTGTGYEQYF.